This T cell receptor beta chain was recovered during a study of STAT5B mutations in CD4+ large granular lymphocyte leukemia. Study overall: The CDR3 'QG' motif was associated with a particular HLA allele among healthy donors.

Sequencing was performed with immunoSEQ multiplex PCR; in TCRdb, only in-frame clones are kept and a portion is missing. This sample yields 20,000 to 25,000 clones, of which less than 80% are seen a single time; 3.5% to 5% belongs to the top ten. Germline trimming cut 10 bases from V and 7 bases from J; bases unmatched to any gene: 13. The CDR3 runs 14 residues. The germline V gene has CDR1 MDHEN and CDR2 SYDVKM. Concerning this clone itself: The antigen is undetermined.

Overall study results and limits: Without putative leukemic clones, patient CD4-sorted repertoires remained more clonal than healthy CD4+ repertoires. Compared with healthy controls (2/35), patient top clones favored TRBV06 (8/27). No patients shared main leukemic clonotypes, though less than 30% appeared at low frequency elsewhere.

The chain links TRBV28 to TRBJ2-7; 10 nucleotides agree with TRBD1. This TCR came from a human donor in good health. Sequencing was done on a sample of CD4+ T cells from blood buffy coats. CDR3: CATVTRDRGSEQYF. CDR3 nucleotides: TGTGCCACCGTGACCCGGGACAGGGGAAGTGAGCAGTACTTC.